Listed below are T cell receptor beta chains from one sample, sequenced in a study of beta chain features in type 1 diabetes. Produced via immunoSEQ multiplex PCR; TCRdb's table is partial and in-frame only. Of a few hundred thousand clones detected, 9.5% to 10% appear once; the ten largest clones hold 0.45% to 0.65%. Material: central memory CD4+ T cells from blood. The source is a man between 25 and 39 years old with type 1 diabetes. Each CDR3 is given with its conserved first and last residue. The D gene is left open where the match is weak. Clone size appears in some rows only: once, few, many, or a class for an expanded clone.

clone_size j_call d_call v_call cdr3_aa cdr3_nt
few TRBJ2-4 TRBD1 TRBV28 CASSLPGGGGNIQYF TGTGCCAGCAGTTTGCCAGGGGGTGGGGGAAACATTCAGTACTTC
- TRBJ2-5 TRBD1 TRBV2 CASKKDRGGPETQYF TGTGCCAGCAAAAAGGACAGGGGGGGCCCAGAGACCCAGTACTTC
- TRBJ2-1 - TRBV7-9 CASSLLQNGEQFF TGTGCCAGCAGCTTGTTGCAGAACGGTGAGCAGTTCTTC
- TRBJ1-2 - TRBV7-9 CASSLSEARSHGYTF TGTGCCAGCAGCTTGAGCGAGGCCAGGTCCCATGGCTACACCTTC
- TRBJ2-3 - TRBV5-1 CASSLNTDTQYF TGCGCCAGCAGCTTAAACACAGATACGCAGTATTTT
- TRBJ2-7 TRBD2 TRBV27 CASRTGTSGSYEQYF TGTGCCAGCAGGACCGGGACTAGCGGCTCCTACGAGCAGTACTTC
- TRBJ2-7 - TRBV5-1 CASRRQESFQEQYF TGCGCCAGCAGAAGACAGGAAAGCTTTCAAGAGCAGTACTTC
few TRBJ2-2 - TRBV5-1 CASSLSGTPNTGELFF TGCGCCAGCAGCTTGTCCGGGACTCCGAACACCGGGGAGCTGTTTTTT
few TRBJ2-1 - TRBV7-6 CASSSSQYNEQFF TGTGCCAGCAGCTCGTCCCAATACAATGAGCAGTTCTTC
- TRBJ2-7 - TRBV27 CASSFAGTFRGEQYF TGTGCCAGCAGTTTTGCTGGGACTTTTAGGGGGGAGCAGTACTTC
- TRBJ2-5 - TRBV7-9 CASSLVQLKTQYF TGTGCCAGCAGCTTGGTACAGCTTAAGACCCAGTACTTC
- TRBJ1-4 TRBD1 TRBV5-4 CASSLNRGDEKLFF TGTGCCAGCAGCTTAAACAGGGGTGACGAAAAACTGTTTTTT
- TRBJ2-7 TRBD1 TRBV27 CASSRTGDFYEQYF TGTGCCAGCAGCAGGACAGGGGATTTCTACGAGCAGTACTTC
- TRBJ2-1 - TRBV11-2 CASSVNGQYNEQFF TGTGCCAGCAGCGTAAACGGACAGTACAATGAGCAGTTCTTC
- TRBJ2-2 - TRBV15 CATSRVLTPNTGELFF TGTGCCACCAGCAGAGTCCTAACTCCGAACACCGGGGAGCTGTTTTTT